This T cell receptor (beta chain) was sequenced in a study of T-cell memory formation after mild COVID-19. Trimming pared 2 bases from V and 4 bases from J, leaving 9 bases between. The CDR3 has 14 amino acids. CDR1 is MNHEY and CDR2 is SVGEGT in the germline V gene. TCRdb reprocessed the 5' RACE reads with MiXCR, giving one entry per CDR3 protein. This table holds approximately 440,000 distinct CDR3 sequences, roughly 20% found once. The sample taken for sequencing was PBMCs or a T cell subset sorted from them (not recorded which). The V and J genes are TRBV6-2 or TRBV6-3 and TRBJ1-5; no reliable D call. This TCR was recovered from an adult woman who had mild COVID-19 (a few samples of this study predate the infection). Cell type and time point are not known. CDR3 sequence (DNA): TGTGCCAGCAGTTACGGACGGAGAAATCAGCCCCAGCATTTT. Residues: CASSYGRRNQPQHF.